The T cell receptor (beta chain) under discussion was sequenced for a study of blood T cell repertoires in COVID-19. Study details: Sites in the United States, Italy and Spain provided acute and convalescent COVID-19 samples.

All enrollees were roughly 18 to 89 years old and from 24 US areas. The germline CDR1 and CDR2 sequences are LNHDA and SQIVND (reference sequence). The V and J ends lost 5 bases and 1 base respectively, with 9 bases between them. This CDR3 is 14 amino acids long. Per the authors' pipeline: From reference gene primer amplification, estimates of nucleated cell counts were derived. Produced via immunoSEQ multiplex PCR; TCRdb's table is partial and in-frame only. That table supplies the V and J calls and clone size; D and trimming were determined from the DNA. The sample includes 150,000 to 200,000 clones, approximately 88% of them seen just once.

This receptor was identified in a man aged 70 or older who had been exposed to COVID-19. The gene calls are TRBV19 and TRBJ1-5, with D maybe TRBD1 (5 bases). Source material: PBMCs or T cells enriched from blood (not recorded which). CDR3 in amino acids: CASSGAGSNQPQHF. CDR3 in DNA: TGTGCCAGTAGTGGGGCGGGGAGCAATCAGCCCCAGCATTTT.